The rows below give T cell receptor beta chains drawn from one sample of a study of T cell responses to AZD1222 COVID-19 vaccine. Here immunoSEQ multiplex PCR was the method, and the copy in TCRdb shows in-frame clones only, minus some. The sample has 85,000 to 130,000 clones; about 92% are singletons. The sequences come from peripheral blood, collected 28 days after the second AZD1222 dose. Receptor source: an adult who received the AZD1222 COVID-19 vaccine. CDR3s include the opening cysteine and the closing phenylalanine or tryptophan. A D gene is named only where the DNA matches it firmly. Size is omitted from some rows. Given values are once, few, many or a class for expanded clones.

>TRBJ1-1|-|TRBV14|-
TGTGCCAGCAGCCAGCCACAGGGAATATCGAACACTGAAGCTTTCTTT
CASSQPQGISNTEAFF
>TRBJ2-3|-|TRBV3-1/TRBV3-2|-
TGTGCCAGCAGCCGGGACGGACGCACAGATACGCAGTATTTT
CASSRDGRTDTQYF
>TRBJ2-3|-|TRBV19|-
TGTGCCAGTAGTGTTAGGCTAGCCGCTGGGGGGACGCAGTATTTT
CASSVRLAAGGTQYF
>TRBJ2-7|-|TRBV29-1|-
TGCAGCGTTGAACAGCGAGGCTACGAGCAGTACTTC
CSVEQRGYEQYF
>TRBJ1-5|-|TRBV5-1|once
TGCGCCAGCAGCTTGGGTGAAAATAGCAATCAGCCCCAGCATTTT
CASSLGENSNQPQHF
>TRBJ1-1|-|TRBV7-9|-
TGTGCCAGCAGCCCCCATGGGGGCCACACTGAAGCTTTCTTT
CASSPHGGHTEAFF
>TRBJ1-4|TRBD1|TRBV6-5|-
TGTGCCAGTAATCACCGGGACAGAAATGAAAAACTGTTTTTT
CASNHRDRNEKLFF
>TRBJ2-7|-|TRBV4-3|-
TGCGCCAGCAGCCAAGATAGGCAACAGAGCTACGAGCAGTACTTC
CASSQDRQQSYEQYF
>TRBJ1-6|TRBD1|TRBV15|-
TGTGCCACCAGACCAACAGGGGGAAATTCACCCCTCCACTTT
CATRPTGGNSPLHF
>TRBJ1-1|-|TRBV10-3|-
TGTGCCATCAGTGAACCGGGACACCAAAGGGCCTCCACTGAAGCTTTCTTT
CAISEPGHQRASTEAFF
>TRBJ2-6|-|TRBV18|-
TGTGCCAGCTCACCACCCGCTGGGGCCAACGTCCTGACTTTC
CASSPPAGANVLTF
>TRBJ2-3|-|TRBV12-3/TRBV12-4|-
TGTGCCAGCAGTTTTGGGGGTGATAAGCAGTATTTT
CASSFGGDKQYF
>TRBJ2-5|-|TRBV6-5|-
TGTGCCACCCACAGAGACGGATACCAAGAGACCCAGTACTTC
CATHRDGYQETQYF
>TRBJ2-1|TRBD2|TRBV5-1|-
TGCGCCAGCAATCCGGGCCCTAGCGGGGGGTACAATGAGCAGTTCTTC
CASNPGPSGGYNEQFF
>TRBJ1-2|-|TRBV27|-
TGTGCCAGCAGTTTAAGGGGGGGGAACTGGGGCTACACCTTC
CASSLRGGNWGYTF
>TRBJ1-1|-|TRBV6-5|many
TGTGCCAGCAGTTTGGGACATGAAAACACTGAAGCTTTCTTT
CASSLGHENTEAFF
>TRBJ2-7|TRBD1|TRBV9|-
TGTGCCAGCAGCGTAGATCAGGGGGCCCAGGGCGAGCAGTACTTC
CASSVDQGAQGEQYF
>TRBJ2-3|-|TRBV7-2|-
TGTGCCAGCAGCTTGACTAGGATCTACACAGATACGCAGTATTTT
CASSLTRIYTDTQYF
>TRBJ2-1|-|TRBV6-1|-
TGTGCCAGCAGTGAGGTAGGGAAAAACTCCTACAATGAGCAGTTCTTC
CASSEVGKNSYNEQFF
>TRBJ2-3|TRBD2|TRBV7-2|-
TGTGCCAGCAGCCGGACTCCGGGGGGGCCCACAGATACGCAGTATTTT
CASSRTPGGPTDTQYF
>TRBJ1-2|-|TRBV7-9|-
TGTGCCAGCAGCTTAGCGGGTCGACGGGGCTATGGCTACACCTTC
CASSLAGRRGYGYTF
>TRBJ1-5|-|TRBV3-1/TRBV3-2|-
TGTGCCAGCAGCCAGCTAGGATGGGGTTCCAATCAGCCCCAGCATTTT
CASSQLGWGSNQPQHF
>TRBJ1-2|TRBD1|TRBV5-1|-
TGCGCCAGCAGCTCCGGACAGGGGGACTATGGCTACACCTTC
CASSSGQGDYGYTF
>TRBJ1-1|-|TRBV5-4|-
TGTGCCAGCAGCTCGAGGGCCGCGGTCGCTGAAGCTTTCTTT
CASSSRAAVAEAFF
>TRBJ1-5|-|TRBV9|-
TGTGCCAGCAGCCCTCAAGGGGGGGCTGACGGCAATCAGCCCCAGCATTTT
CASSPQGGADGNQPQHF
>TRBJ2-2|TRBD1|TRBV9|-
TGTGCCAGCAGCGTAGATTCAGGGGGAAGTGGGGAGCTGTTTTTT
CASSVDSGGSGELFF
>TRBJ1-2|-|TRBV7-9|-
TGTGCCAGCAGCTCTGGACGACATGGCTACACCTTC
CASSSGRHGYTF
>TRBJ2-3|-|TRBV29-1|once
TGCAGCGTTGAAGGGGGGTACGATACGCAGTATTTT
CSVEGGYDTQYF
>TRBJ2-1|TRBD2|TRBV29-1|-
TGCAGCGTTCCGTTCCGGGGGGGCTACAATGAGCAGTTCTTC
CSVPFRGGYNEQFF
>TRBJ2-1|-|TRBV30|-
TGTGCCTGGAGTGTAGCAGGCCCCCGTCAGCAGTTCTTC
CAWSVAGPRQQFF
>TRBJ1-3|-|TRBV5-1|-
TGCGCCAGCAGTCTGGCAGGGTCACTTGGAAACACCATATATTTT
CASSLAGSLGNTIYF
>TRBJ1-2|-|TRBV20-1|-
TGCAGTGCCACGTTTTCGGGGGGCTACACCTTC
CSATFSGGYTF
>TRBJ2-1|-|TRBV5-6|-
TGTGCCAGCAAGTTTTGGAGGGACCTTTACTACAATGAGCAGTTCTTC
CASKFWRDLYYNEQFF
>TRBJ2-7|-|TRBV19|-
TGTGCCAGTAGTGGTTGGAGTTTCAACGAGCAGTACTTC
CASSGWSFNEQYF
>TRBJ2-1|-|TRBV11-2|once
TGTGCCAGCAGCCCGTCCATCGGTTGGAGTTCCCCCAATGAGCAGTTCTTC
CASSPSIGWSSPNEQFF
>TRBJ1-1|TRBD1|TRBV7-2|-
TGTGCCAGCAGCTCGCTCGACAGGGGGAACACTGAAGCTTTCTTT
CASSSLDRGNTEAFF
>TRBJ2-1|TRBD2|TRBV5-8|-
TGTGCCAGCTTCGAGACGAGGGGACTAGCGGGGGTTGGTGAGCAGTTCTTC
CASFETRGLAGVGEQFF
>TRBJ1-5|-|TRBV18|few
TGTGCCAGCTCACCGAGGACAGCCGAAGGGCAGCCCCAGCATTTT
CASSPRTAEGQPQHF
>TRBJ1-2|-|TRBV2|-
TGTGCCAGCAGTGAAGATAGGAGTTCAAGCTATGGCTACACCTTC
CASSEDRSSSYGYTF
>TRBJ1-1|-|TRBV6-5|-
TGTGCCAGCAGTCCCACGGGGGCCACTGAAGCTTTCTTT
CASSPTGATEAFF
>TRBJ1-4|-|TRBV25-1|-
TGTGCCAGCAGCCCAGGGAAAGTTTTGGAAAAACTGTTTTTT
CASSPGKVLEKLFF
>TRBJ1-4|TRBD1|TRBV7-2|-
TGTGCCAGCAGCATAGGGACAGTTAATGAAAAACTGTTTTTT
CASSIGTVNEKLFF
>TRBJ2-1|-|TRBV11-3|-
TGTGCCAGCAGCTTGCGGGGAAGGAACAATGAGCAGTTCTTC
CASSLRGRNNEQFF
>TRBJ2-3|-|TRBV2|-
TGTGCCAGCAGTGGGATAGCAGTTGTTGGGTATTTT
CASSGIAVVGYF
>TRBJ1-1|-|TRBV11-2|-
TGTGCCAGCAGCTTCCGGGACAAGAACACTGAAGCTTTCTTT
CASSFRDKNTEAFF
>TRBJ1-1|TRBD1|TRBV9|-
TGTGCCAGCAGCGTAGTCACAGGGGGGAACACTGAAGCTTTCTTT
CASSVVTGGNTEAFF
>TRBJ2-3|TRBD2|TRBV2|-
TGTGCCAGCACCCTGTTCGGGACGGGGGGGCCTGAAGTAGATACGCAGTATTTT
CASTLFGTGGPEVDTQYF
>TRBJ1-2|-|TRBV6-5|-
TGTGCCAGCAGATACCCAGGGTGGCAGGGCTACACCTTC
CASRYPGWQGYTF
>TRBJ2-3|TRBD2|TRBV3-1/TRBV3-2|-
TGTGCCAGCAGCCAGGGGACTAGCCCCACAGATACGCAGTATTTT
CASSQGTSPTDTQYF
>TRBJ1-5|TRBD1|TRBV10-3|-
TGTGCCATCAGTGAGCAGACAGGGGTTAGTCAGCCCCAGCATTTT
CAISEQTGVSQPQHF
>TRBJ2-1|TRBD1|TRBV15|-
TGTGCCACCAGCAGAGTTCGACAGGGTACTAGGAATGAGCAGTTCTTC
CATSRVRQGTRNEQFF
>TRBJ1-3|TRBD1|TRBV5-6|-
TGTGCCACACAGGGGGCGTTTGCTGGAAACACCATATATTTT
CATQGAFAGNTIYF
>TRBJ1-1|-|TRBV28|-
TGTGCCAGCAGTTTAGGTCAAAGGCAAGCTTTCTTT
CASSLGQRQAFF
>TRBJ1-1|TRBD1|TRBV3-1/TRBV3-2|few
TGTGCCAGCAGCCAAGAGGGGGACAGTCGGGGCACTGAAGCTTTCTTT
CASSQEGDSRGTEAFF